This TCR beta chain was documented in a study of blood T cells in healthy people across ages. This CDR3 has 13 amino acids. Germline V gene sequence: CDR1 MNHEY, CDR2 SVGAGI. V was shortened by 2 bases and J by 6 bases, with 10 bases between the two germline ends. On this clonotype: No antigen is known for it.

Study results and caveats: Long-lived and aged donors differed, with more naive CD4+ cells and higher diversity in the long-lived. TCR beta diversity per million T cells fell roughly linearly with age. The percentage of naive T cells correlated strongly with TCR beta diversity. Estimates drawn from one million T cells were deemed to understate diversity.

It was with a sample-barcoded 5' primer and a J-beta primer mix that a second PCR of roughly 6 to 11 cycles was run. TCRdb used MiXCR to reprocess the 5' RACE reads, holding one entry per CDR3 protein. In the table there are about a million distinct CDR3 sequences, roughly 51% of which are singletons. The specimen sequenced was blood. The chain carries TRBV6-5 and TRBJ1-2; D call uncertain. The TCR originated in a woman in her fifties or sixties in good health. The CDR3 nucleotides are TGTGCCAGCAGTTACAACCCCCTGGATGGCTACACCTTC. Its translation: CASSYNPLDGYTF.